These 31 T cell receptor beta chains share one sample of origin, sequenced in a study of blood T cell repertoires in COVID-19. Repertoires were generated with immunoSEQ multiplex PCR, while TCRdb's copy carries only in-frame clones and drops some. The sample has a few hundred thousand clones; 85% to 90% are singletons. Sequenced: PBMCs or T cells enriched from blood (not recorded which). These TCRs come from a man aged 18 to 29 who had recovered from COVID-19.

V usage is TRBV5-5 and J usage is TRBJ2-7, with D possibly matching TRBD1 (5 bases). The V gene lost 0 bases and the J gene lost 8 bases, with 18 bases spanning the gap. The CDR3 contains 15 residues. Germline V gene data show CDR1 as SGHKS and CDR2 as YYEKEE (reference sequence). The CDR3 is CASSLAVVGVPQQYF. As DNA, the CDR3 is TGTGCCAGCAGCTTGGCCGTTGTAGGGGTCCCTCAGCAGTACTTC.

The chain recombines TRBV3-1 (or the pseudogene TRBV3-2) with TRBJ2-1, with D possibly TRBD2 on 5 matching bases. Trimming left V 7 bases short and J 9 bases short, with 19 bases between. CDR3 length: 14 residues. Germline CDR1 is LGHDT and CDR2 is YNNKEL (reference sequence). The CDR3, as DNA: TGTGCCAGCACCACGGGGATGAGAGTTTCTGAGCAGTTCTTC. As protein: CASTTGMRVSEQFF.

J is TRBJ2-5 and V is TRBV7-6; a weak D match, TRBD1 (6 bases). CDR1 is SGHVS, CDR2 FNYEAQ, per germline. Trimming removed 0 bases at V and 5 bases at J, with 7 bases between. The CDR3 is 13 residues long. The CDR3 DNA sequence: TGTGCCAGCAGCTTAGCGAGGGGGGAGACCCAGTACTTC. It specifies CASSLARGETQYF.

The chain carries TRBV5-1 and TRBJ2-1, with D tentatively TRBD2 (6 bases). The V end lost 5 bases, the J end lost 4 bases, and 19 bases lay between the germline ends. This CDR3 region has 16 residues. The V gene's germline CDR1 is SGHRS and CDR2 YFSETQ. DNA of the CDR3: TGCGCCAGCAGAGGCAATTCCGGGGGAGTTTACAATGAGCAGTTCTTC. This translates into CASRGNSGGVYNEQFF.

The chain couples TRBV11-2 to TRBJ1-1, with D maybe TRBD1 (5 bases). Trimming cost V 5 bases and J 1 base, with 8 bases left between them. Germline lookup yields CDR1 SGHAT and CDR2 FQNNGV. This CDR3 contains 13 residues. The CDR3 loop reads CASSIQENTEAFF. The CDR3 nucleotides are TGTGCCAGCAGCATACAGGAGAACACTGAAGCTTTCTTT.

The chain carries TRBV6-5 and TRBJ2-5; 9 bases are shared with TRBD1. CDR3 size: 16 residues. Germline trimming cut 4 bases from V and 2 bases from J; bases unmatched to any gene: 8. Germline V gene sequence: CDR1 MNHEY, CDR2 SVGAGI. In nucleotides, the CDR3 is TGTGCCAGCAGTTTCACAGGGGGCGTGTTTCAAGAGACCCAGTACTTC. It yields the protein CASSFTGGVFQETQYF.

This rearrangement joins TRBV6-2 or TRBV6-3 to TRBJ2-3, with 7 positions matching TRBD2. The CDR3 runs to 15 residues. Germline trimming cut 3 bases from V and 3 bases from J; bases unmatched to any gene: 6. Per the germline V gene, CDR1 is MNHEY and CDR2 is SVGEGT. CDR3 region: CASSYVAGRTDTQYF. CDR3 coding DNA: TGTGCCAGCAGTTATGTGGCCGGGAGGACAGATACGCAGTATTTT.

The J gene is TRBJ1-4, the V gene TRBV5-1, with D uncertain. V lost 4 bases to trimming and J lost 4 bases, with 17 bases between them. Germline CDR1 and CDR2: SGHRS and YFSETQ. The CDR3 runs 16 residues. As DNA, the CDR3 is TGCGCCAGCAGCACCGGCCCCCAGACTCATAATGAAAAACTGTTTTTT. Protein: CASSTGPQTHNEKLFF.

This clone was seen a single time. This sequence joins TRBV28 and TRBJ2-7, with D possibly being TRBD1 (7 bases). With 7 bases removed from V and 4 bases from J, the gap between germline ends came to 20 bases. The CDR3 is made up of 15 amino acids. Germline V gives CDR1 MDHEN, CDR2 SYDVKM. Here the CDR3 reads CASTTPQGGQYEQYF. The CDR3 nucleotides read TGTGCCAGCACCACCCCGCAGGGGGGCCAGTACGAGCAGTACTTC.

The chain is built from TRBV27 and TRBJ1-2; D may be TRBD1 (6 bases). V shed 7 bases and J shed 4 bases, with 19 bases lying between them. This CDR3 has 15 residues. Germline assignment: CDR1 MNHEY and CDR2 SMNVEV (reference sequence). The CDR3 DNA sequence: TGTGCCAGCATACAACCTCCGGGACACCTCTATGGCTACACCTTC. Encoded protein: CASIQPPGHLYGYTF.

The genes are TRBV19 and TRBJ2-3, with D possibly being TRBD2 (5 bases). The germline V and J ends were trimmed by 3 bases and 9 bases, with 7 bases remaining between them. Germline V gene data show CDR1 as LNHDA and CDR2 as SQIVND (reference sequence). There are 11 residues in the CDR3. The CDR3 reads CASSMASTQYF. The CDR3 DNA is TGTGCCAGTAGTATGGCTAGCACGCAGTATTTT. Variable domain in full (rest from reference TRBV19 and TRBJ2-3): DGGITQSPKYLFRKEGQNVTLSCEQNLNHDAMYWYRQDPGQGLRLIYYSQIVNDFQKGDIAEGYSVSREKKESFPLTVTSAQKNPTAFYLCASSMASTQYFGPGTRLTVL.

The V gene is TRBV10-3, the J gene TRBJ2-1, with 12 bases fitting TRBD2. Trimming took 6 bases from V and 8 from J; bases not matched to a gene: 8. The CDR3 runs 15 residues. Per the germline V gene, CDR1 is ENHRY and CDR2 is SYGVKD. This CDR3 reads CAIRMTSGRGDEQFF. DNA of the CDR3: TGTGCCATCAGGATGACTAGCGGGAGAGGCGATGAGCAGTTCTTC.

The V and J genes are TRBV7-2 and TRBJ1-4, with 7 bases aligning to TRBD1. V lost 4 bases and J lost 4; bases outside the gene matches: 9. Per the germline V gene, CDR1 is SGHTA and CDR2 is FQGNSA. This CDR3 spans 16 amino acids. CDR3 nucleotides: TGTGCCAGCAGCTCACAATTGACAGGGATTAATGAAAAACTGTTTTTT. Its translation: CASSSQLTGINEKLFF. The full variable domain, its missing parts supplied by reference TRBV7-2 and TRBJ1-4, is GAGVSQSPSNKVTEKGKDVELRCDPISGHTALYWYRQSLGQGLEFLIYFQGNSAPDKSGLPSDRFSAERTGGSVSTLTIQRTQQEDSAVYLCASSSQLTGINEKLFFGSGTQLSVL.

V and J are TRBV30 and TRBJ2-3; 9 bases line up with TRBD1. The CDR3 is made up of 16 amino acids. Germline trimming cut 2 bases from V and 0 bases from J; bases unmatched to any gene: 6. In germline, CDR1 is GTSNPN, CDR2 SVGIG (reference sequence). The CDR3 loop reads CAWSPPGQGSTDTQYF. CDR3 nucleotide sequence: TGTGCCTGGAGTCCCCCCGGACAGGGGAGCACAGATACGCAGTATTTT.

The genes are TRBV2 and TRBJ2-5, with 13 bases aligning to TRBD2. V lost 5 bases, J lost 5 bases, and 5 bases stayed unmatched. CDR1 and CDR2 (germline): SNHLY, FYNNEI. The CDR3 is 15 residues long. CDR3 coding DNA: TGTGCCAGCAGTACCGGGACTAGCGGGGTGGAGACCCAGTACTTC. This gives the protein CASSTGTSGVETQYF.

This clone was observed once. The CDR3 spells CASSPQTGRGLNTEAFF. CDR3 bases: TGCGCCAGCAGCCCCCAGACAGGCCGGGGCTTGAACACTGAAGCTTTCTTT. The rearrangement links TRBV5-1 to TRBJ1-1; D perhaps matches TRBD1 (6 bases). V lost 4 bases to trimming and J lost 0 bases, with 19 bases between them. The CDR3 runs to 17 residues. Germline CDR1 is SGHRS and CDR2 is YFSETQ.

The chain carries TRBV5-5 and TRBJ2-7; maybe TRBD1 (6 bases). Germline CDR1 is SGHKS and CDR2 is YYEKEE (reference sequence). This CDR3 is 13 amino acids long. Trimming took off 0 bases at V and 7 bases at J, with 11 bases between the two ends. CDR3 residues: CASSLDRAPEQYF. DNA of the CDR3: TGTGCCAGCAGCTTGGACAGGGCCCCTGAGCAGTACTTC.

V is TRBV7-6 and J is TRBJ2-1; D ambiguous. Germline V gene lookup returns CDR1 SGHVS and CDR2 FNYEAQ. V was cut by 1 base and J by 6 bases, with 7 bases left in between. The CDR3 has 13 residues. The CDR3 loop is CASSLVSLNEQFF. The CDR3 nucleotides read TGTGCCAGCAGCTTAGTATCCCTCAATGAGCAGTTCTTC.

The J gene is TRBJ2-7, the V gene TRBV5-6, with 8 positions matching TRBD2. CDR1 is SGHDT and CDR2 is YYEEEE in the germline V gene. Trimming at V came to 2 bases and at J to 0 bases, leaving 4 bases not matched to a gene. This CDR3 has 15 amino acids. CDR3 sequence reads: CASSFTSGPSYEQYF. In nucleotides, the CDR3 is TGTGCCAGCAGCTTTACTAGCGGCCCCTCCTACGAGCAGTACTTC.

The CDR3 is CASSLKVARTNEKLFF. CDR3 nucleotide sequence: TGTGCCAGCAGTTTAAAGGTAGCTAGGACTAATGAAAAACTGTTTTTT. The chain couples TRBV28 to TRBJ1-4; D call uncertain. Looked up from germline, CDR1 is MDHEN and CDR2 is SYDVKM. Trimming left V 2 bases short and J 2 bases short, with 12 bases between. This CDR3 comprises 16 residues.

J is TRBJ2-2 and V is TRBV5-1, with D possibly matching TRBD1 (5 bases). Deletions cut 4 bases from V and 3 bases from J, with 19 bases between. The germline V gene has CDR1 SGHRS and CDR2 YFSETQ. The CDR3 covers 17 residues. The chain's CDR3 is CASSRRIMDTYTGELFF. CDR3 bases: TGCGCCAGCAGCCGGCGGATTATGGACACCTACACCGGGGAGCTGTTTTTT.

The gene calls are TRBV27 and TRBJ2-7, with a tentative D call TRBD1 (5 bases). The CDR3 consists of 12 residues. V lost 8 bases, J lost 6 bases, and 14 bases lay in between. Germline V gene lookup returns CDR1 MNHEY and CDR2 SMNVEV (reference sequence). The CDR3 DNA reads as TGTGCCAGCGAAGGGGTAATGGGCGAGCAGTACTTC. This translates into CASEGVMGEQYF.

There are a few counts of this clone. The V gene is TRBV7-9, the J gene TRBJ1-2; the D is unclear. Germline V gives CDR1 SEHNR, CDR2 FQNEAQ (reference sequence). The CDR3 has 12 amino acids. V lost 3 bases and J lost 6, with 8 bases in between. CDR3 nucleotides: TGTGCCAGCAGCTTTACTGTCGATGGCTACACCTTC. It translates to CASSFTVDGYTF.

The chain recombines TRBV11-2 with TRBJ1-2, with D hard to call. Germline values: CDR1 SGHAT, CDR2 FQNNGV. The V and J ends lost 5 bases and 0 bases respectively, with 7 bases between them. The CDR3 sequence is 13 residues long. CDR3 nucleotide sequence: TGTGCCAGCAGCAGAGGAGCTAACTATGGCTACACCTTC. It encodes CASSRGANYGYTF.

V usage is TRBV6-5 and J usage is TRBJ2-7; the D gene is possibly TRBD2 (5 bases). The CDR3 has 13 amino acids. The V gene lost 2 bases and the J gene lost 2 bases, with 7 bases spanning the gap. The V gene's germline CDR1 is MNHEY and CDR2 SVGAGI. CDR3 sequence: CASSYKGAYEQYF. The CDR3 nucleotides are TGTGCCAGCAGTTACAAGGGAGCCTACGAGCAGTACTTC.

This chain links TRBV18 with TRBJ2-5, with D possibly being TRBD1 (6 bases). Germline V gene lookup returns CDR1 KGHSH and CDR2 LQKENI. The CDR3 loop spans 15 amino acids. V was trimmed by 3 bases and J by 0 bases, leaving 11 bases between them. This CDR3 reads CASSPPGAYQETQYF. The CDR3 DNA reads TGTGCCAGCTCACCGCCAGGGGCGTACCAAGAGACCCAGTACTTC. Full variable domain (rest looked up from reference TRBV18 and TRBJ2-5): NAGVMQNPRHLVRRRGQEARLRCSPMKGHSHVYWYRQLPEEGLKFMVYLQKENIIDESGMPKERFSAEFPKEGPSILRIQQVVRGDSAAYFCASSPPGAYQETQYFGPGTRLLVL.

This chain uses TRBV9 with TRBJ1-6; 10 bases match TRBD1. CDR1 and CDR2 from the germline V gene are SGDLS and YYNGEE. V was pared by 5 bases and J by 6 bases, with 2 bases of the junction left unmatched. The CDR3 runs to 14 residues. CDR3 residues: CASRGQGINSPLHF. In nucleotides, the CDR3 is TGTGCCAGCAGGGGACAGGGGATTAATTCACCCCTCCACTTT.

The rearrangement joins TRBV6-5 to TRBJ1-6; tentatively, D is TRBD1 (5 bases). The length of the CDR3 is 13 residues. The V gene's germline CDR1 is MNHEY and CDR2 SVGAGI. The ends were cut back, 6 bases at V and 3 bases at J, with 6 bases in the middle. CDR3 coding DNA: TGTGCCAGCAGGCAGGGCTATAATTCACCCCTCCACTTT. It encodes CASRQGYNSPLHF.

The chain carries TRBV7-9 and TRBJ1-4; D remains unclear. Per the germline V gene, CDR1 is SEHNR and CDR2 is FQNEAQ (reference sequence). There are 16 residues in the CDR3. Trimming took off 3 bases at V and 0 bases at J, with 11 bases between the two ends. CDR3 protein: CASSLGRFTTNEKLFF. The CDR3 DNA reads TGTGCCAGCAGCTTGGGGAGGTTTACAACTAATGAAAAACTGTTTTTT.

The CDR3 bases are TGTGCCTCCACCACAGGGGAAGCTGGTGAAAAACTGTTTTTT. This codes for CASTTGEAGEKLFF. V is TRBV19 and J is TRBJ1-4; TRBD1 agrees at 7 bases. V shed 11 bases, J shed 7 bases, and the junction held 13 bases outside the gene matches. Germline V gene lookup returns CDR1 LNHDA and CDR2 SQIVND (reference sequence). The CDR3 covers 14 residues.

CDR3 nucleotides: TGTGCCAGCAGCTTAACAGGGAATGGTCTAGGAAAACTGTTTTTT. This gives the protein CASSLTGNGLGKLFF. The chain combines TRBV13 with TRBJ1-4; D is perhaps TRBD1 (6 bases). This CDR3 is built from 15 residues. V shed 2 bases and J shed 10 bases, with 17 bases lying between them. CDR1 is PRHDT, CDR2 FYEKMQ, per germline (reference sequence).